This TCR beta chain was profiled in a study of yellow fever vaccine responses in identical twins. Study-level findings and limits: Reportedly, the response of twins' T cells to the vaccine seemed partly convergent, partly personalized.

Turning to this clonotype: Its specificity is not known.

The CDR3 has 14 amino acids. With 3 bases removed from V and 4 bases from J, the gap between germline ends came to 12 bases. The germline V gene encodes CDR1 KGHSH and CDR2 LQKENI. In TCRdb, the RT-PCR reads were re-called with MiXCR into one record per CDR3 protein. The table includes 11,000 to 15,000 distinct CDR3 sequences, approximately 88% detected once. Sequenced material: T cells from blood (PBMCs), unsorted or a sorted subset (not recorded which), taken before or after yellow fever vaccination (not recorded which). This chain connects TRBV18 to TRBJ2-5, with a weak D call TRBD1 (5 bases). This clonotype originated in a woman aged 18-30 years who received the yellow fever vaccine. CDR3 protein: CASSPTDSRETQYF. CDR3 DNA sequence: TGTGCCAGCTCACCTACCGACAGCCGAGAGACCCAGTACTTC.